This T cell receptor (beta chain) was observed in a study of blood T cells in healthy people across ages. The study's findings and limits: Among long-lived donors, naive CD4+ cells were more numerous and diversity higher than in aged donors. Investigators viewed diversity estimates from one million T cells as underestimates, the study reported.

A J-beta primer mix and a sample-barcoded 5' primer were used in a second PCR of about 7 to 12 cycles. TCRdb re-called the 5' RACE reads with MiXCR, one entry per CDR3 protein. The data hold about 1.1 million distinct CDR3 sequences, with roughly two fifths observed a single time. As concerns this clonotype: Its target is unknown.

Material for sequencing was blood. The sequence derives from a man aged 18 to 30 in good health.

The CDR3 protein is CSARGRTSPNVLTF. CDR3 nucleotides: TGCAGTGCTAGAGGGCGTACATCTCCCAACGTCCTGACTTTC. J is TRBJ2-6 and V is TRBV20-1; D is undetermined. The V end was cut by 1 base, the J end by 8 bases, with 12 bases between. The germline V gene encodes CDR1 DFQATT and CDR2 SNEGSKA (reference sequence). CDR3 length: 14 residues.